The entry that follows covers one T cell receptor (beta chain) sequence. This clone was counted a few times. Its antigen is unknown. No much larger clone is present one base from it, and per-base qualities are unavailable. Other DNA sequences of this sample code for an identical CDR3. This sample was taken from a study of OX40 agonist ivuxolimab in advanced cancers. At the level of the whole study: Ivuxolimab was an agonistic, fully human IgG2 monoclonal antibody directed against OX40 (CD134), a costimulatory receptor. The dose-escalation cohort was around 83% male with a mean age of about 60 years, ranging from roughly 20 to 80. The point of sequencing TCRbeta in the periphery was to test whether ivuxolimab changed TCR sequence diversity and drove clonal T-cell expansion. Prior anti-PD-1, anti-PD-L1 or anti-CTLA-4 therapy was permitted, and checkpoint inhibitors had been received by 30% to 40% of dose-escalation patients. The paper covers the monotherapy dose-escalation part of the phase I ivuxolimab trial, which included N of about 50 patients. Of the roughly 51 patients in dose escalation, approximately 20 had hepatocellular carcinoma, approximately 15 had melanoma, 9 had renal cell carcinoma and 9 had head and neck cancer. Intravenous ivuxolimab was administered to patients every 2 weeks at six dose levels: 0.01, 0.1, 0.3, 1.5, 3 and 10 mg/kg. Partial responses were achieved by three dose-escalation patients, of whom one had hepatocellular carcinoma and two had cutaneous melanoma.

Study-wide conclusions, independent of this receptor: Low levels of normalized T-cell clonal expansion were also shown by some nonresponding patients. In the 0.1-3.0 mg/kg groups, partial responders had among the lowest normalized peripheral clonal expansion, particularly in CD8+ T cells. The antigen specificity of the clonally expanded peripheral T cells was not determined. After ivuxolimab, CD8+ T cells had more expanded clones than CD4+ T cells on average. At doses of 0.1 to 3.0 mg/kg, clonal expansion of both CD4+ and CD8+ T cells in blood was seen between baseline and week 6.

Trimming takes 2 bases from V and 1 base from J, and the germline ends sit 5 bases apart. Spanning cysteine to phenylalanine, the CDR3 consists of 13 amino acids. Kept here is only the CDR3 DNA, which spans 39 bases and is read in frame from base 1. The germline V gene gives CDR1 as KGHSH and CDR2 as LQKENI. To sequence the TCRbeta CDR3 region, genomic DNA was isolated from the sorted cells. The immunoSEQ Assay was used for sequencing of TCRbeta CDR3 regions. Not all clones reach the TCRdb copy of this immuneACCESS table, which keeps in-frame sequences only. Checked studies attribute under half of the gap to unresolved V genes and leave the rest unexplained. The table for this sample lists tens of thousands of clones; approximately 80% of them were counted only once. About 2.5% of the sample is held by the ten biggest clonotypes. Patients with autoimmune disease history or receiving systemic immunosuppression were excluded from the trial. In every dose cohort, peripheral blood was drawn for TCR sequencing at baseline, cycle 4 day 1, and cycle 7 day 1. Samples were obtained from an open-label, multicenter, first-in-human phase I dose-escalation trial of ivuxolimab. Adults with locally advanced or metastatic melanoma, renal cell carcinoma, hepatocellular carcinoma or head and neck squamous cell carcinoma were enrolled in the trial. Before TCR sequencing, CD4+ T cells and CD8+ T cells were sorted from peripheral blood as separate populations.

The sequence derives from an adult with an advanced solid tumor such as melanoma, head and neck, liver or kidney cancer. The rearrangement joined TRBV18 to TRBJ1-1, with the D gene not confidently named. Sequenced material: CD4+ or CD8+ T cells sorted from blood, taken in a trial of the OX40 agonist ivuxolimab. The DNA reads TGTGCCAGCTCACCAGGGAGGAACACTGAAGCTTTCTTT. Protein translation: CASSPGRNTEAFF.